The clone carrying this TCR beta chain has more than one count but fewer than ten. CDR3 regions were amplified by Arm-PCR using iRepertoire HTBI primers to build TCR beta libraries. TCRdb reanalysed the multiplex PCR reads using MiXCR and keeps one entry per CDR3 protein. The sample holds 530,000 or so distinct CDR3 sequences, 15% to 20% seen once. This specimen belongs to a study of regulatory T cells in long-lasting Graves disease. The time point: newly diagnosed GD, antithyroid drugs for less than 3 months. Preparation of the TCR library used RNA extracted from PBMCs. These data are also associated with another study on T cells in Graves' hyperthyroidism and ophthalmopathy.

The input for sequencing was peripheral blood mononuclear cells (PBMCs), taken at new diagnosis, from a patient treated with antithyroid drugs. This clonotype originated in a man aged 18-30 years with Graves disease.

This chain's CDR3 is CASGTRAGANVLTF. The CDR3, as DNA: TGTGCCAGCGGGACGAGAGCGGGGGCCAACGTCCTGACTTTC. The rearrangement uses TRBV12-3 or TRBV12-4 and TRBJ2-6; D tentatively fits TRBD1 or TRBD2 (5 bases each). V lost 8 bases, J lost 4 bases, and 12 bases lay in between. The length of the CDR3 is 14 residues.